This T cell receptor beta chain was identified during a study of cytomegalovirus exposure and HLA in healthy donors. The CDR3 runs 14 residues. V lost 1 base and J lost 5, with 9 bases in between. Looked up from germline, CDR1 is LGHNA and CDR2 is YSLEER. Details on this clone: Its antigen is unidentified.

Study-wide results and limits: Investigators reported approximately 150 TCR beta chains as tied to cytomegalovirus.

The table came from immunoSEQ multiplex PCR; TCRdb's copy has only in-frame clones and leaves some out. The table includes about 130,000 clones, roughly nine tenths detected once. The clonotype was recovered from a young man in good health and CMV-seronegative. V and J are TRBV4-3 and TRBJ2-1; D gene unclear. The sequencing sample was made of PBMCs. Here the CDR3 DNA reads TGCGCCAGCAGCCAAGTTCGGGTTCACAATGAGCAGTTCTTC. It is translated as CASSQVRVHNEQFF.